This T cell receptor beta chain comes out of a study of CD8 T cells in Susac syndrome. Overall study: Over 5 sequenced Susac syndrome patients had clinically active disease, while roughly 8 were in remission. Treatment status at blood draw for the Susac syndrome patients was therapy-naive, corticosteroids, or intravenous immunoglobulin alone.

The V and J ends lost 4 bases and 11 bases respectively, with 12 bases between them. The CDR3 is made up of 11 amino acids. Germline assignment: CDR1 GTSNPN and CDR2 SVGIG (reference sequence). RNA in amounts of about 0.5 to 1 ug was reverse transcribed with random hexamers. TCRdb reanalysed the immunoSEQ multiplex PCR reads using MiXCR and keeps one entry per CDR3 protein. Here the sample spans about 53,000 distinct CDR3 sequences, around 95% being singletons. Overall study results and limits: By the study's own acknowledgment, its TCR sequencing and HLA analysis included relatively few individuals.

As for this clonotype: Its antigen remains unknown.

Sequencing was carried out using CD8+ T cells from PBMCs. This receptor was taken from a human donor with Susac syndrome. The J gene is TRBJ2-1, the V gene TRBV30; possibly TRBD1 or TRBD2 for D (5 bases each). This CDR3 is CAWTRGAQQFF. In DNA form, the CDR3 reads TGTGCCTGGACCCGAGGGGCCCAGCAGTTCTTC.